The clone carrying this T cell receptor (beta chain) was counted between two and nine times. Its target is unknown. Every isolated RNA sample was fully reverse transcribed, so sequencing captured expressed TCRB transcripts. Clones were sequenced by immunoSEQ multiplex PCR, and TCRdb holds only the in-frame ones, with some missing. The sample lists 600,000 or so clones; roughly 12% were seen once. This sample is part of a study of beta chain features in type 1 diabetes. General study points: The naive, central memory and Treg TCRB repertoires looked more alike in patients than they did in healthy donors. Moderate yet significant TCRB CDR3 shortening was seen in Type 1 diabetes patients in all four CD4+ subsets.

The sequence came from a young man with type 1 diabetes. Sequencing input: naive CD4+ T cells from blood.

CDR3 sequence: CASSSRLRTGTENEQFF. DNA of the CDR3: TGTGCCAGCAGCTCCCGCTTGAGGACAGGGACCGAAAATGAGCAGTTCTTC. This sequence joins TRBV11-3 and TRBJ2-1, with TRBD1 identical over 8 bases. Trimming took 4 bases from V and 7 from J; bases not matched to a gene: 15. The CDR3 totals 17 residues. CDR1 is SGHNT and CDR2 is YENEEA in the germline V gene. The whole variable domain, filled in from reference TRBV11-3 and TRBJ2-1, reads EAGVVQSPRYKIIEKKQPVAFWCNPISGHNTLYWYLQNLGQGPELLIRYENEEAVDDSQLPKDRFSAERLKGVDSTLKIQPAELGDSAVYLCASSSRLRTGTENEQFFGPGTRLTVL.